The 23 T cell receptor beta chains given below trace back to one sample, sequenced in a study of cytomegalovirus exposure and HLA in healthy donors. Amplification used 60 Vbeta primers and 13 Jbeta primers. Measured with immunoSEQ multiplex PCR; TCRdb has only the in-frame clones, and not every one. This table has some 140,000 clones, 79% appearing once. Sequenced: PBMCs. The receptors shown here come from a male donor in good health and CMV-seronegative.

This clone was seen just once. The DNA of the CDR3 is TGTGCCAGCAGCTTTGGGGGGACCACAGATACGCAGTATTTT. Protein: CASSFGGTTDTQYF. The chain combines TRBV5-4 with TRBJ2-3, with a possible D match to TRBD2 (6 bases). This CDR3 is built from 14 residues. V was trimmed by 2 bases and J by 2 bases, leaving 9 bases between them. Germline V gene sequence: CDR1 SGHNT, CDR2 YYREEE (reference sequence).

The CDR3 loop reads CASGFGQGAKNIQYF. CDR3 sequence (DNA): TGTGCTAGTGGTTTCGGACAGGGTGCCAAAAACATTCAGTACTTC. This chain joins TRBV12-5 and TRBJ2-4, with 8 bases fitting TRBD1. The CDR3 totals 15 residues. After removal of 3 bases from V and 1 base from J, the junction contained 2 bases not matched to a gene. Germline loops: CDR1 LGHNT, CDR2 FRNRAP.

V and J are TRBV19 and TRBJ2-1; 8 bases map to TRBD2. CDR3 length equals 15 residues. Trimming took 4 bases from V and 5 from J; bases not matched to a gene: 7. Germline CDR1 LNHDA, CDR2 SQIVND (reference sequence). The CDR3 spells CASSKFLAGNNEQFF. The CDR3 region has the DNA TGTGCCAGTAGTAAGTTCCTAGCGGGTAACAATGAGCAGTTCTTC. Full variable domain (rest looked up from reference TRBV19 and TRBJ2-1): DGGITQSPKYLFRKEGQNVTLSCEQNLNHDAMYWYRQDPGQGLRLIYYSQIVNDFQKGDIAEGYSVSREKKESFPLTVTSAQKNPTAFYLCASSKFLAGNNEQFFGPGTRLTVL.

The chain combines TRBV7-2 with TRBJ1-1, with D maybe TRBD1 (6 bases). V lost 2 bases and J 5 bases, leaving 21 bases between the germline ends. The CDR3 runs to 17 residues. Germline CDR1 and CDR2: SGHTA and FQGNSA. The CDR3 protein is CASSLMSAGERRTEAFF. The CDR3 nucleotides read TGTGCCAGCAGCTTAATGTCGGCAGGGGAGAGGAGGACTGAAGCTTTCTTT.

The rearrangement joins TRBV7-9 to TRBJ1-1, with a possible D match to TRBD1 (5 bases). Trimming took off 3 bases at V and 7 bases at J, with 12 bases between the two ends. Germline CDR1 and CDR2: SEHNR and FQNEAQ (reference sequence). This CDR3 comprises 13 residues. The CDR3 spells CASSFQGRGEAFF. The DNA for the CDR3 is TGTGCCAGCAGCTTTCAGGGTAGGGGTGAAGCTTTCTTT. The full variable domain, in which reference TRBV7-9 and TRBJ1-1 provide the parts outside the CDR3, is DTGVSQNPRHKITKRGQNVTFRCDPISEHNRLYWYRQTLGQGPEFLTYFQNEAQLEKSRLLSDRFSAERPKGSFSTLEIQRTEQGDSAMYLCASSFQGRGEAFFGQGTRLTVV.

The chain has TRBV6-1 and TRBJ2-5, with 12 bases fitting TRBD1. After removal of 11 bases from V and 6 bases from J, the junction contained 13 bases not matched to a gene. CDR1 is MNHNS and CDR2 is SASEGT in the germline V gene. The CDR3 has 15 amino acids. The CDR3 region is CASRDRGQGRKTQYF. The CDR3 nucleotides are TGTGCCTCGAGGGACAGGGGGCAAGGAAGAAAGACCCAGTACTTC.

This rearrangement joins TRBV7-2 to TRBJ2-5; 8 nucleotides align to TRBD1. The CDR3 contains 16 residues. CDR1 and CDR2 (germline): SGHTA, FQGNSA. V shed 0 bases, J shed 4 bases, and the junction held 7 bases outside the gene matches. The CDR3 nucleotides are TGTGCCAGCAGCTTAGCACCCCCGGACAGGGCAGAGACCCAGTACTTC. Translated, it gives CASSLAPPDRAETQYF.

Comments on this clone: An end of the junction does not agree with germline; a read error may underlie this. V and J are TRBV7-9 and TRBJ2-2; no clear D. The CDR3 extends over 11 amino acids. Per germline, CDR1 SEHNR and CDR2 FQNEAQ (reference sequence). This chain's CDR3 is CSSVNTGELFF. CDR3 DNA sequence: TGTTCCAGCGTAAACACCGGGGAGCTGTTTTTT.

The chain employs TRBV12-5 and TRBJ2-7; perhaps TRBD2 as D (7 bases). The V and J ends lost 7 bases and 0 bases respectively, with 13 bases between them. The germline CDR1 and CDR2 sequences are LGHNT and FRNRAP. The CDR3 has 14 amino acids. CDR3 amino acids: CASAPGGGSYEQYF. The CDR3 coding sequence is TGTGCTAGTGCCCCGGGGGGCGGCTCCTACGAGCAGTACTTC.

The chain links TRBV5-6 to TRBJ2-5, with TRBD1 matching 8 bases. V shed 3 bases, J shed 5 bases, and the junction held 6 bases outside the gene matches. This CDR3 spans 14 amino acids. CDR1 and CDR2 (germline): SGHDT, YYEEEE. The CDR3 loop reads CASSYRTGMETQYF. CDR3 DNA: TGTGCCAGCAGCTACCGGACAGGGATGGAGACCCAGTACTTC.

The chain is built from TRBV9 and TRBJ2-7, with TRBD2 matching 10 bases. V lost 3 bases to trimming and J lost 7 bases; unmatched junction nucleotides: 10. CDR3 length equals 15 residues. CDR1 is SGDLS, CDR2 YYNGEE, per germline. The CDR3 here is CASSEQSGGAREQYF. CDR3 sequence (DNA): TGTGCCAGCAGCGAGCAGAGCGGGGGGGCCCGTGAGCAGTACTTC.

With respect to this clone: At one end, the junction sequence differs from germline, possibly due to a read error. This chain uses TRBV5-1 with TRBJ1-6; no definite D call. This CDR3 is built from 13 residues. In germline, CDR1 is SGHRS, CDR2 YFSETQ. The CDR3 spells CASSLDSNSPPHF. CDR3 nucleotides: TGCGCCAGCAGCTTGGACAGTAATTCACCCCCCCACTTT.

This clone was observed a few times. The chain uses TRBV14 and TRBJ1-2, with D unresolved. The germline CDR1 and CDR2 sequences are SGHDN and FVKESK. The CDR3 has 13 residues. The V gene lost 0 bases and the J gene lost 4 bases, with 6 bases spanning the gap. CDR3 protein: CASSQDRGYGYTF. The CDR3 DNA reads TGTGCCAGCAGCCAAGATCGGGGCTATGGCTACACCTTC.

In this sample, this clone turned up a few times. The V and J genes are TRBV9 and TRBJ1-1; unclear D gene. This CDR3 is 17 amino acids long. Germline CDR1 is SGDLS and CDR2 is YYNGEE. V lost 0 bases to trimming and J lost 0 bases, with 15 bases between them. CDR3 DNA: TGTGCCAGCAGCGTAGGCGGGGTAGGTGTTTTGAACACTGAAGCTTTCTTT. Protein sequence: CASSVGGVGVLNTEAFF.

The J gene is TRBJ2-2, the V gene TRBV7-2; 8 positions agree with TRBD2. The CDR3 is 16 amino acids. Germline CDR1 SGHTA, CDR2 FQGNSA. The ends lost 7 bases at V and 4 bases at J; junction bases unmatched: 11. CDR3 coding DNA: TGTGCCAGCACCCAACGGCGCGGGGGGTTCACCGGGGAGCTGTTTTTT. It yields the protein CASTQRRGGFTGELFF.

The V and J genes are TRBV18 and TRBJ1-1, with D uncertain. Between the trimmed V and J ends, which lost 6 bases and 3 bases, there was a span of 11 bases. The CDR3 sequence is 13 residues long. Germline assignment: CDR1 KGHSH and CDR2 LQKENI. The CDR3 loop is CASSPRSDTEAFF. For the CDR3, the DNA is TGTGCCAGCTCGCCTCGGTCCGACACTGAAGCTTTCTTT. The entire variable domain, with the rest obtained from reference TRBV18 and TRBJ1-1, is as follows: NAGVMQNPRHLVRRRGQEARLRCSPMKGHSHVYWYRQLPEEGLKFMVYLQKENIIDESGMPKERFSAEFPKEGPSILRIQQVVRGDSAAYFCASSPRSDTEAFFGQGTRLTVV.

The V gene is TRBV7-9, the J gene TRBJ2-4, with 16 bases that match TRBD2. V was pared by 5 bases and J by 8 bases, with 9 bases of the junction left unmatched. The CDR3 sequence is 17 residues long. In germline, CDR1 is SEHNR, CDR2 FQNEAQ (reference sequence). In DNA form, the CDR3 reads TGTGCCAGCAGCGTGGGACTAGCGGGGGGGCCTTTTGACATTCAGTACTTC. It specifies CASSVGLAGGPFDIQYF.

The chain employs TRBV2 and TRBJ1-6; tentative D call: TRBD1 (5 bases). Germline values: CDR1 SNHLY, CDR2 FYNNEI. With 6 bases removed from V and 2 bases from J, the gap between germline ends came to 11 bases. The CDR3 loop spans 15 amino acids. CDR3 sequence reads: CASSGQGPYNSPLHF. The CDR3 DNA sequence: TGTGCCAGCAGCGGTCAGGGCCCCTATAATTCACCCCTCCACTTT. The whole variable domain, remainder taken from reference TRBV2 and TRBJ1-6, is EPEVTQTPSHQVTQMGQEVILRCVPISNHLYFYWYRQILGQKVEFLVSFYNNEISEKSEIFDDQFSVERPDGSNFTLKIRSTKLEDSAMYFCASSGQGPYNSPLHFGNGTRLTVT.

The V and J genes are TRBV15 and TRBJ2-2; no definite D call. The length of the CDR3 is 14 residues. Germline V gene lookup returns CDR1 LNHNV and CDR2 YYDKDF (reference sequence). V was clipped by 1 base and J by 1 base, with 4 bases between them. The CDR3 spells CATSRAQNTGELFF. The CDR3, as DNA: TGTGCCACCAGCAGAGCACAGAACACCGGGGAGCTGTTTTTT.

The chain has TRBV7-2 and TRBJ2-5, with D perhaps matching TRBD2 (6 bases). The germline gives CDR1 SGHTA, CDR2 FQGNSA. V gave up 1 base and J gave up 5 bases, with 11 bases separating them. This CDR3 has 14 residues. CDR3 loop: CASSLGGVDETQYF. CDR3 coding DNA: TGTGCCAGCAGCTTAGGGGGGGTTGATGAGACCCAGTACTTC.

This clone was counted only a few times. This chain joins TRBV5-1 and TRBJ1-6; unclear D gene. Germline V CDR1 and CDR2: SGHRS, YFSETQ. There are 14 residues in the CDR3. V gave up 2 bases and J gave up 8 bases, with 11 bases separating them. For the CDR3, the DNA is TGCGCCAGCAGCTTTGGTAGTACGGATTCACCCCTCCACTTT. Protein sequence: CASSFGSTDSPLHF. Variable domain in full (rest from reference TRBV5-1 and TRBJ1-6): KAGVTQTPRYLIKTRGQQVTLSCSPISGHRSVSWYQQTPGQGLQFLFEYFSETQRNKGNFPGRFSGRQFSNSRSEMNVSTLELGDSALYLCASSFGSTDSPLHFGNGTRLTVT.

The chain recombines TRBV5-4 with TRBJ2-3, with D tentatively TRBD1 (6 bases). CDR3 size: 16 residues. Germline V gene data show CDR1 as SGHNT and CDR2 as YYREEE (reference sequence). Trimming took off 1 base at V and 2 bases at J, with 14 bases between the two ends. The CDR3 reads CASSLPLQGFTDTQYF. The CDR3, as DNA: TGTGCCAGCAGCTTGCCACTACAGGGTTTCACAGATACGCAGTATTTT.

This clone is a singleton in its sample. The chain combines TRBV5-1 with TRBJ2-1; D unclear. The germline CDR1 and CDR2 sequences are SGHRS and YFSETQ. V gave up 0 bases and J gave up 3 bases, with 4 bases separating them. The CDR3 consists of 13 residues. The CDR3 sequence: CASSLDSYNEQFF. The CDR3 DNA follows: TGCGCCAGCAGCTTGGATAGCTACAATGAGCAGTTCTTC.